This T cell receptor beta chain derives from a study of shared clonotypes between healthy human individuals. As for the study in general: CD4 naive and memory got three plates each, CD8 naive two, CD8 memory one.

On this clone itself: Other DNA sequences in this specimen translate into the identical CDR3.

Sequencing was performed with immunoSEQ multiplex PCR; in TCRdb, only in-frame clones are kept and a portion is missing. The table lists approximately 1.1 million clones, about four fifths of them singletons. Sequences were obtained from memory CD4+ T cells from PBMCs. This sample's subset: CD45RA-negative fraction. The TCR originated in a man between 18 and 29 years old in good health. Some clones in this sample may be carry-over from other donors' samples.

CDR3 in DNA: TGCGCCAGCAGCTTGGGCGGGCTAGCGGGTGCCAATGAGCAGTTCTTC. This encodes CASSLGGLAGANEQFF. V is TRBV5-1 and J is TRBJ2-1, with 8 bases matching TRBD2. V shed 0 bases, J shed 6 bases, and the junction held 8 bases outside the gene matches. Germline V gene data show CDR1 as SGHRS and CDR2 as YFSETQ. There are 16 residues in the CDR3.